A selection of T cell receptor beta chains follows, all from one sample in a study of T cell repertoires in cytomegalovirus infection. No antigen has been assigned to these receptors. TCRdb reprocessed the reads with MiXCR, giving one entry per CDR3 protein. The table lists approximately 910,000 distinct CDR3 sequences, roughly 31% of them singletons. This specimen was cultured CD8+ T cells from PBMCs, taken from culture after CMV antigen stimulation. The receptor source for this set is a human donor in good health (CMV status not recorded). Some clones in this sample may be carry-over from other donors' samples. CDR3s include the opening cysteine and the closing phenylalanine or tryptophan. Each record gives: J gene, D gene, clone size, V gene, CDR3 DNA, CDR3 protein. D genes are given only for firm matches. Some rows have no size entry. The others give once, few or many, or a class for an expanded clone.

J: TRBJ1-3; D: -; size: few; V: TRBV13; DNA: TGTGCCACATTGAGCTCTGGAAACACCATATATTTT; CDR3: CATLSSGNTIYF
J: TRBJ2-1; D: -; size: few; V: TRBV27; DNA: TGTGCCAGCAGTTTATATCCCCAGAATGAGCAGTTCTTC; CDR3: CASSLYPQNEQFF
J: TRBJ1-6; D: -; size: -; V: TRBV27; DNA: TGTGCCAGCAGTTTGGGCCCCCGGCTGGGTTCACCCCTCCACTTT; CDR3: CASSLGPRLGSPLHF
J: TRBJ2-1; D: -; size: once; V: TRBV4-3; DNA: TGCGCCAGCAGCCAAGGGATAGGGGGAGACTACAATGAGCAGTTCTTC; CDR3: CASSQGIGGDYNEQFF
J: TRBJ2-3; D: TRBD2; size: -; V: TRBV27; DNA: TGTGCCAGCAGTCTATATCGCGGGGGGGCCCAGGATACGCAGTATTTT; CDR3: CASSLYRGGAQDTQYF
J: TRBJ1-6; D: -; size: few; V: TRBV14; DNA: TGTGCCAGCAGCCAAGCGGGGTACCGAAGCTCCTATAATTCACCCCTCCACTTT; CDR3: CASSQAGYRSSYNSPLHF
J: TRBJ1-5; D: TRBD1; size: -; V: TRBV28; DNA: TGTGCCAGCAGCCAGACAGGGTCCTGGAATCAGCCCCAGCATTTT; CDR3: CASSQTGSWNQPQHF
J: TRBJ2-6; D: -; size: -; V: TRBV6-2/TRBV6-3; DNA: TGTGCCAGCAGTTACTCGGGCGGGGCCGACGTCCTGACTTTC; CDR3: CASSYSGGADVLTF
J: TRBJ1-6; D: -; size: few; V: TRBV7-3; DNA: TGTGCCAGCAGCTGGGGACCCGATAATTCACCCCTCCACTTT; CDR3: CASSWGPDNSPLHF
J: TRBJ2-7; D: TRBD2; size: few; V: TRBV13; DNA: TGTGCCAGCATGCGGGCTAGCGGCGGCTACGAGCAGTACTTC; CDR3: CASMRASGGYEQYF
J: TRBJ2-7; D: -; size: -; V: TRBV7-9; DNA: TGTGCCAGCAGCTTAGCGCAGGGTGAATCCTACGAGCAGTACTTC; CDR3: CASSLAQGESYEQYF
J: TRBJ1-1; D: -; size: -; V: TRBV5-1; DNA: TGCGCCAGCAGCTTCCGCTTGGGGGACACTGAAGCTTTCTTT; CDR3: CASSFRLGDTEAFF
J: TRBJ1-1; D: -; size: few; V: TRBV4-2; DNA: TGTGCCAGCAGCCAAGTCGGGGTCGACACTGAAGCTTTCTTT; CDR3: CASSQVGVDTEAFF
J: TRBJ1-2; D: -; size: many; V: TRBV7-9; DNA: TGTGCCAGCAGCTTAGCAGGGTCTGCCGGAGCTAACTATGGCTACACCTTC; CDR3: CASSLAGSAGANYGYTF
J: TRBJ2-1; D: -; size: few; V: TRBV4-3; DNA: TGCGCCAGCAGCCAAGTCGCGTCACCGGAGCAGTTCTTC; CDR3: CASSQVASPEQFF
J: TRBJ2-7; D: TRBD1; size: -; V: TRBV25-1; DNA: TGTGCCAGCAGTGAAACCGACAGGGGGCCTATAAGCTCCTACGAGCAGTACTTC; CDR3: CASSETDRGPISSYEQYF
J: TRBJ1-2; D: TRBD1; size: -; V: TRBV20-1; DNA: TGCAGTGCTAGACCCCAATTGGACAGGGGGCTACTAAACTATGGCTACACCTTC; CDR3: CSARPQLDRGLLNYGYTF
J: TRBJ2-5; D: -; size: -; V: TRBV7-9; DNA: TGTGCCAGCAACCTCATACGTGGGGGGGAGACCCAGTACTTC; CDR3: CASNLIRGGETQYF
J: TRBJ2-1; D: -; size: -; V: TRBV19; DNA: TGTGCCAGTAGTACCGACAGCTTTAATGAGCAGTTCTTC; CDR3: CASSTDSFNEQFF
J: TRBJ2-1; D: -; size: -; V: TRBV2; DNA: TGTGCCAGCAGTCCGGACTCCTCGAATTACAATGAGCAGTTCTTC; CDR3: CASSPDSSNYNEQFF
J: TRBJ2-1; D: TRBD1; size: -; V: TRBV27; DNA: TGTGCCAGCACAGGACAGGGGGCGATCGATGAGCAGTTCTTC; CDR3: CASTGQGAIDEQFF
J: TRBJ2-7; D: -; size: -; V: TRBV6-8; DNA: TGTGCCAGCAACACCCGGAACAGTGGCTACGAGCAGTACTTC; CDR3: CASNTRNSGYEQYF
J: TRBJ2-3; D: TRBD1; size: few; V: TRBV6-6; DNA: TGTGCCAGCAGTTACAGCAGGGGGAGCCATACGCCCATCCCTAGCACAGATACGCAGTATTTT; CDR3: CASSYSRGSHTPIPSTDTQYF
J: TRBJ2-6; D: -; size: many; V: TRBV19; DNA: TGTGCCAGTAGCGACAGCTCTGGGGCCAACGTCCTGACTTTC; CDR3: CASSDSSGANVLTF
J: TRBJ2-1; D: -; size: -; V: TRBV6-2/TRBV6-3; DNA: TGTGCCAGCCTAAAATCCGGATTTAGCTCCTACAATGAGCAGTTCTTC; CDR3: CASLKSGFSSYNEQFF
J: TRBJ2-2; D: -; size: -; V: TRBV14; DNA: TGTGCCAGCAGCCAAGAGGTATTGGCAATGAACACCGGGGAGCTGTTTTTT; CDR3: CASSQEVLAMNTGELFF
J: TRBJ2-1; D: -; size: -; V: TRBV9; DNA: TGTGCCAGCAGCGACAGCACTCGTCAGTTCTTC; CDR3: CASSDSTRQFF
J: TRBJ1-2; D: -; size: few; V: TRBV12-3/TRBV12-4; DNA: TGTGCCAGCAGTTTCCGGTTAACTAACTATGGCTACACCTTC; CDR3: CASSFRLTNYGYTF
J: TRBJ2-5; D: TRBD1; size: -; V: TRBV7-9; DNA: TGTGCCAGCAGCTCGCCTCAGGACAGGGGGCAAGAGACCCAGTACTTC; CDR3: CASSSPQDRGQETQYF
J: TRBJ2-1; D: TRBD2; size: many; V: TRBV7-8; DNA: TGTGCCAGCAGCCGGGAGGGCAGTACCTACAATGAGCAGTTCTTC; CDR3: CASSREGSTYNEQFF
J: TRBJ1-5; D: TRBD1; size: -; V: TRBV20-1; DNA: TGCAGTGCTAGAGATCGGGCGACAGGGGGTCTAAATCAGCCCCAGCATTTT; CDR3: CSARDRATGGLNQPQHF
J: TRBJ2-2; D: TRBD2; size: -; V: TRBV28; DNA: TGTGCCAGCAGTTCCTTCTTCCTAGCGGGGGATCCCGGGGAGCTGTTTTTT; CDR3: CASSSFFLAGDPGELFF
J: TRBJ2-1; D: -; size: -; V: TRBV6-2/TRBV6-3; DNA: TGTGCCAGCAGTTACTCGGCGGTTAGGGGCTACAATGAGCAGTTCTTC; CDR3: CASSYSAVRGYNEQFF
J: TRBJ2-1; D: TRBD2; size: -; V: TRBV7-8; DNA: TGTGCCAGCAGCTCAGCGGGGGGGCGACCTACCAGCTACAATGAGCAGTTCTTC; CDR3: CASSSAGGRPTSYNEQFF
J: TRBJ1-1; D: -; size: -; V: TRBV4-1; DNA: TGCGCCAGCAGCCAAGATCATTACCCGAACACTGAAGCTTTCTTT; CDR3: CASSQDHYPNTEAFF
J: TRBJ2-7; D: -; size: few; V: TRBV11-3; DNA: TGTGCCAGCAGCAAAGAGGTTGGCCTCGGGCAGTACTTC; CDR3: CASSKEVGLGQYF
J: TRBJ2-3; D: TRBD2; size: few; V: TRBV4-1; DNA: TGCGCCAGCAGCCAAGACCCTCCACTAGCGGGGGGCTTAAATACGCAGTATTTT; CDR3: CASSQDPPLAGGLNTQYF